The TCR beta chain under discussion was sequenced for a study of neurological immune-mediated disorders. This CDR3 has 15 amino acids. Trimming cost V 6 bases and J 0 bases; bases outside gene matches: 3. Germline V gene lookup returns CDR1 DFQATT and CDR2 SNEGSKA (reference sequence). This clonotype was seen repeatedly, ten times or more. MiXCR, run by TCRdb on the 5' RACE reads, gives a single entry per CDR3 protein. The table includes more than 70,000 distinct CDR3 sequences, approximately 17% detected once. This chain uses TRBV20-1 with TRBJ2-2; the match to TRBD1 covers 11 bases. Sample: PBMCs. The clonotype originates from a woman aged 40 to 49 in good health. The CDR3 sequence is CSAVGQGANTGELFF. The CDR3 DNA sequence: TGCAGTGCCGTGGGACAGGGGGCGAACACCGGGGAGCTGTTTTTT.